The TCR beta chain under discussion was sequenced for a study of cytomegalovirus exposure and HLA in healthy donors. Notes on the study in general: Several of the most significant clusters appeared linked to common viral pathogens, based on a later analysis.

The CDR3 runs to 13 residues. From germline, CDR1 is MNHNS and CDR2 SASEGT. V lost 10 bases, J lost 1 base, and 11 bases lay in between. 60 Vbeta and 13 Jbeta primers were used in PCR. Original methodology: Later reanalysis found around 80 million unique TCR beta chains, around 11 million of them shared. Clones were read by immunoSEQ multiplex PCR, and TCRdb kept only the in-frame ones, dropping some. V and J calls and clone size are copied from that table; D and trimming were computed from the DNA. The sample lists 130,000 or so clones, around 72% seen once, with about 3.9% in the top ten. Of note for this clone: Antigen specificity is unknown.

The sequenced sample consisted of PBMCs. The J gene is TRBJ1-3, the V gene TRBV6-1; no definite D call. This receptor was obtained from a man over 45 in good health and CMV-seropositive. The CDR3 DNA follows: TGTGCCACGTTATGGCCTTCTGGAAACACCATATATTTT. It specifies CATLWPSGNTIYF.